These 9 T cell receptor beta chains were sequenced from one sample in a study of OX40 agonist ivuxolimab in advanced cancers. Only in-frame clones appear in the TCRdb table, and some are missing; sequencing was by immunoSEQ multiplex PCR. The data hold some 80,000 clones, with approximately 84% observed a single time. Sequencing used CD4+ or CD8+ T cells sorted from blood, obtained in a trial of the OX40 agonist ivuxolimab. The receptors derive from an adult with an advanced solid tumor such as melanoma, head and neck, liver or kidney cancer.

The chain couples TRBV30 to TRBJ1-4; the D is unclear. The V gene's germline CDR1 is GTSNPN and CDR2 SVGIG (reference sequence). Trimming took off 7 bases at V and 4 bases at J, with 7 bases between the two ends. This CDR3 has 11 amino acids. As DNA, the CDR3 is TGTGCCTTCTACTTTAATGAAAAACTGTTTTTT. Translating it yields CAFYFNEKLFF.

This chain joins TRBV19 and TRBJ1-6; 8 nucleotides agree with TRBD1. Germline CDR1 LNHDA, CDR2 SQIVND (reference sequence). Losses at the gene ends were 3 bases for V and 9 bases for J; bases not matched to a gene: 4. The CDR3 covers 14 residues. DNA of the CDR3: TGTGCCAGTAGTATCGGACAGGGTAGTTCACCCCTCCACTTT. Residues: CASSIGQGSSPLHF. The variable domain in full, with the rest retrieved from reference TRBV19 and TRBJ1-6, is DGGITQSPKYLFRKEGQNVTLSCEQNLNHDAMYWYRQDPGQGLRLIYYSQIVNDFQKGDIAEGYSVSREKKESFPLTVTSAQKNPTAFYLCASSIGQGSSPLHFGNGTRLTVT.

This clone appeared a single time. V gene TRBV2 combines with J gene TRBJ1-2, with 9 bases lining up with TRBD1. Trimming took 3 bases from V and 4 from J; bases not matched to a gene: 0. This CDR3 is 13 amino acids long. Germline V gene data show CDR1 as SNHLY and CDR2 as FYNNEI. DNA for the CDR3: TGTGCCAGCAGTGAGGGACAGGGCTATGGCTACACCTTC. This gives the protein CASSEGQGYGYTF.

V is TRBV19 and J is TRBJ1-1; D might be TRBD1 (6 bases). The germline V gene encodes CDR1 LNHDA and CDR2 SQIVND (reference sequence). V lost 4 bases and J 7 bases, leaving 7 bases between the germline ends. This CDR3 comprises 11 residues. CDR3 in amino acids: CASSTRGEAFF. CDR3 DNA: TGTGCCAGTAGTACCAGGGGTGAAGCTTTCTTT.

J is TRBJ1-6 and V is TRBV10-3; D remains unclear. Germline CDR1 is ENHRY and CDR2 is SYGVKD. Trimming removed 0 bases at V and 10 bases at J, with 13 bases between. This CDR3 contains 15 residues. CDR3 DNA: TGTGCCATCAGTGAGTCGGCAGGTAGGAAGTCACCCCTCCACTTT. It encodes CAISESAGRKSPLHF.

This clone turned up a few times. The CDR3 nucleotides read TGTGCCATCAGTGAGTCAGCTAGCGGAATTACAGATACGCAGTATTTT. This translates into CAISESASGITDTQYF. The chain links TRBV10-3 to TRBJ2-3; 7 nucleotides line up with TRBD2. Germline V lookup: CDR1 ENHRY, CDR2 SYGVKD. The CDR3 runs to 16 residues. V was pared by 0 bases and J by 3 bases, with 6 bases of the junction left unmatched.

The chain couples TRBV7-8 to TRBJ1-1; D might be TRBD1 (6 bases). V was trimmed by 0 bases and J by 6 bases, leaving 14 bases between them. CDR3 length: 15 amino acids. Per germline, CDR1 SGHVS and CDR2 FQNEAQ. CDR3 DNA sequence: TGTGCCAGCAGCTTAGCGGGAGGCAGGGGTGCTGAAGCTTTCTTT. This gives the protein CASSLAGGRGAEAFF. The entire variable domain, with the rest obtained from reference TRBV7-8 and TRBJ1-1, is as follows: GAGVSQSPRYKVAKRGQDVALRCDPISGHVSLFWYQQALGQGPEFLTYFQNEAQLDKSGLPSDRFFAERPEGSVSTLKIQRTQQEDSAVYLCASSLAGGRGAEAFFGQGTRLTVV.

The rearrangement joins TRBV6-5 to TRBJ2-7; possibly TRBD1 for D (5 bases). The CDR3 has 14 amino acids. CDR1 is MNHEY, CDR2 SVGAGI, per germline. V lost 6 bases, J lost 6 bases, and 18 bases lay in between. The CDR3 region has the DNA TGTGCCAGCAGCTCCTTGGGCAGGGCAAGCGAGCAGTACTTC. This gives the protein CASSSLGRASEQYF.

The rearrangement uses TRBV6-5 and TRBJ2-7; the match to TRBD1 covers 10 bases. Germline V lookup: CDR1 MNHEY, CDR2 SVGAGI. The CDR3 is 15 residues long. V shed 2 bases and J 4 bases; nucleotides not matched to a gene: 5. The CDR3 loop is CASSYGGTGDYEQYF. Written as DNA, the CDR3 is TGTGCCAGCAGTTACGGCGGGACAGGGGATTACGAGCAGTACTTC.